The 7 T cell receptor beta chains in this list originate from one sample, sequenced in a study of siplizumab effects on memory and regulatory T cells. Assay: immunoSEQ multiplex PCR; the TCRdb copy retains only in-frame clones and omits some. The sample lists approximately 46,000 clones, nearly 95% occurring once. Input material: CD8+ T cells sorted from blood. These receptors all come from a human donor in good health.

This chain uses TRBV5-1 with TRBJ2-1, with D hard to call. The CDR3 totals 13 residues. Germline V gives CDR1 SGHRS, CDR2 YFSETQ. V was pared by 2 bases and J by 7 bases, with 10 bases between. Here the CDR3 DNA reads TGCGCCAGCAGCTTTCGATTAGGTAATGAGCAGTTCTTC. Protein product: CASSFRLGNEQFF.

The V gene is TRBV1, the J gene TRBJ2-6. TRBV1 constitutes a pseudogene. The CDR3 is 13 residues long. The CDR3 DNA reads as TGCACCAGCAGTCAGAGTCGGGCCAACGTCCTGACTTTC. It is translated as CTSSQSRANVLTF.

The chain has TRBV27 and TRBJ1-4; the D gene is possibly TRBD1 (5 bases). Germline CDR1 and CDR2: MNHEY and SMNVEV (reference sequence). CDR3 length: 15 residues. V dropped 7 bases and J dropped 8 bases, with 20 bases sitting between them. CDR3 sequence (DNA): TGTGCCAGCAATCAAAGTGGGGGACTTAAGGAAAAACTGTTTTTT. Encoded protein: CASNQSGGLKEKLFF.

The sample holds one count of this clone. At the DNA level, this CDR3 is encoded by other sequences in the same sample as well. V is TRBV5-6 and J is TRBJ1-1; D not resolved. V lost 0 bases and J 1 base, leaving 4 bases between the germline ends. This CDR3 has 13 amino acids. Germline CDR1 and CDR2: SGHDT and YYEEEE. The CDR3 is CASSLGGNTEAFF. CDR3 DNA sequence: TGTGCCAGCAGCTTGGGTGGGAACACTGAAGCTTTCTTT.

The chain employs TRBV9 and TRBJ2-3, with 12 bases that match TRBD2. The CDR3 length is 17 residues. CDR1 and CDR2 (germline): SGDLS, YYNGEE. Trimming cost V 4 bases and J 0 bases; bases outside gene matches: 6. The CDR3 sequence is CASSTWTSGTSTDTQYF. As DNA, the CDR3 is TGTGCCAGCAGCACTTGGACTAGCGGGACTAGCACAGATACGCAGTATTTT.

The J gene is TRBJ1-1, the V gene TRBV9, with 8 bases matching TRBD1. From germline, CDR1 is SGDLS and CDR2 YYNGEE. V was clipped by 3 bases and J by 9 bases; unmatched bases: 10. The CDR3 is 14 amino acids. The CDR3 here is CASSASGDRGKAFF. CDR3 coding DNA: TGTGCCAGCAGCGCTAGCGGAGACAGGGGTAAAGCTTTCTTT. Supplemented by reference TRBV9 and TRBJ1-1, the full variable domain reads DSGVTQTPKHLITATGQRVTLRCSPRSGDLSVYWYQQSLDQGLQFLIQYYNGEERAKGNILERFSAQQFPDLHSELNLSSLELGDSALYFCASSASGDRGKAFFGQGTRLTVV.

V and J are TRBV7-9 and TRBJ1-2; D unclear. CDR1 is SEHNR and CDR2 is FQNEAQ in the germline V gene (reference sequence). The CDR3 sequence is 12 residues long. V was pared by 2 bases and J by 8 bases, with 9 bases between. CDR3 loop: CASSLTAMGYTF. The CDR3 DNA reads TGTGCCAGCAGCTTAACCGCGATGGGCTACACCTTC.